One and the same sample provided the 10 T cell receptor beta chains below, sequenced in a study of blood T cell repertoires in COVID-19. Clones were read by immunoSEQ multiplex PCR, and TCRdb kept only the in-frame ones, dropping some. The table lists a few hundred thousand clones, roughly 90% of them singletons, with just over 1% in the top ten. The sequencing input was PBMCs or T cells enriched from blood (not recorded which). The receptor source for this set is a woman aged 30 to 39 who had been exposed to COVID-19.

The chain is built from TRBV4-2 and TRBJ2-1; 8 positions agree with TRBD2. The trim removed 1 base at V and 5 bases at J, leaving 7 bases unmatched. Germline V gives CDR1 LGHNA, CDR2 YNFKEQ. The CDR3 is 16 residues long. The CDR3 sequence: CASSQGALAGNNEQFF. CDR3 sequence (DNA): TGTGCCAGCAGCCAAGGTGCGCTAGCGGGTAACAATGAGCAGTTCTTC.

The chain combines TRBV6-1 with TRBJ2-3; 10 nucleotides match TRBD1. The CDR3 loop spans 16 amino acids. The V gene end was trimmed by 2 bases and the J gene end by 3 bases; junction bases not matched to a gene: 5. Per germline, CDR1 MNHNS and CDR2 SASEGT. CDR3 sequence: CASSEPTGGATDTQYF. The CDR3 DNA is TGTGCCAGCAGTGAACCGACAGGGGGCGCAACAGATACGCAGTATTTT.

Comments on this clone: Other nucleotide sequences in the sample specify the same CDR3. The chain has TRBV19 and TRBJ2-1; TRBD1 aligns across 10 bases. Trimming took 5 bases from V and 8 from J; bases not matched to a gene: 3. Germline values: CDR1 LNHDA, CDR2 SQIVND (reference sequence). The CDR3 runs 13 residues. The CDR3 sequence is CASSRDRGYEQFF. CDR3 DNA: TGTGCCAGTAGTCGGGACAGGGGCTATGAGCAGTTCTTC.

The gene calls are TRBV19 and TRBJ2-1; 9 positions match TRBD2. The germline V gene has CDR1 LNHDA and CDR2 SQIVND (reference sequence). CDR3 length equals 15 residues. Trimming at V came to 3 bases and at J to 6 bases, leaving 6 bases not matched to a gene. This CDR3 is CASSMRGRATNEQFF. CDR3 DNA: TGTGCCAGTAGTATGCGCGGGAGGGCCACCAATGAGCAGTTCTTC.

The V call is TRBV5-6, the J call TRBJ1-1; D remains ambiguous. Germline V CDR1 and CDR2: SGHDT, YYEEEE. CDR3 length equals 11 residues. Deletions cut 4 bases from V and 1 base from J, with 2 bases between. The CDR3 here is CASSQNTEAFF. In nucleotides, the CDR3 is TGTGCCAGCAGCCAGAACACTGAAGCTTTCTTT.

The chain joins TRBV3-1 (or the pseudogene TRBV3-2) to TRBJ2-2; 13 positions agree with TRBD2. Germline V gene data show CDR1 as LGHDT and CDR2 as YNNKEL (reference sequence). The CDR3 loop spans 16 amino acids. Trimming cost V 3 bases and J 5 bases; bases outside gene matches: 3. The CDR3 here is CASSHSGLAGTGELFF. The CDR3 DNA is TGTGCCAGCAGCCATTCGGGACTAGCGGGGACCGGGGAGCTGTTTTTT.

The chain combines TRBV6-6 with TRBJ2-5; possible D gene TRBD1, 5 bases. This CDR3 region has 15 residues. Germline V lookup: CDR1 MNHNY, CDR2 SVGAGI (reference sequence). Deletions cut 6 bases from V and 6 bases from J, with 20 bases between. CDR3 in amino acids: CASSSDSPARKTQYF. The CDR3 bases are TGTGCCAGCAGCTCCGACAGCCCGGCAAGGAAGACCCAGTACTTC.

The chain combines TRBV2 with TRBJ1-5, with D possibly TRBD1 on 5 matching bases. Looked up from germline, CDR1 is SNHLY and CDR2 is FYNNEI. The CDR3 sequence is 17 residues long. V gave up 0 bases and J gave up 5 bases, with 17 bases separating them. The CDR3 nucleotides read TGTGCCAGCAGTGAAGCGCTTCCGGAGACAGATGATCAGCCCCAGCATTTT. This codes for CASSEALPETDDQPQHF. Based on the CDR3 plus reference TRBV2 and TRBJ1-5, the full variable domain is EPEVTQTPSHQVTQMGQEVILRCVPISNHLYFYWYRQILGQKVEFLVSFYNNEISEKSEIFDDQFSVERPDGSNFTLKIRSTKLEDSAMYFCASSEALPETDDQPQHFGDGTRLSIL.

The V and J genes are TRBV27 and TRBJ2-2, with TRBD1 matching over 8 bases. V lost 5 bases and J lost 10; bases outside the gene matches: 9. Germline V gene data show CDR1 as MNHEY and CDR2 as SMNVEV (reference sequence). The CDR3 length is 14 residues. CDR3 in DNA: TGTGCCAGCAGTATCGGGACAGGAATTCCGGAGCTGTTTTTT. Residues: CASSIGTGIPELFF.

Concerning this clone: The junction departs from germline at one end; a sequencing error may be responsible. This chain uses TRBV7-7 with TRBJ2-7; perhaps TRBD1 as D (5 bases). There are 14 residues in the CDR3. Per germline, CDR1 SSHAT and CDR2 FNYEAQ (reference sequence). The CDR3 loop reads CASSLRQGGDEQYF. In DNA, the CDR3 is TGTGCTAGCAGCTTAAGGCAGGGCGGCGACGAGCAGTACTTC.